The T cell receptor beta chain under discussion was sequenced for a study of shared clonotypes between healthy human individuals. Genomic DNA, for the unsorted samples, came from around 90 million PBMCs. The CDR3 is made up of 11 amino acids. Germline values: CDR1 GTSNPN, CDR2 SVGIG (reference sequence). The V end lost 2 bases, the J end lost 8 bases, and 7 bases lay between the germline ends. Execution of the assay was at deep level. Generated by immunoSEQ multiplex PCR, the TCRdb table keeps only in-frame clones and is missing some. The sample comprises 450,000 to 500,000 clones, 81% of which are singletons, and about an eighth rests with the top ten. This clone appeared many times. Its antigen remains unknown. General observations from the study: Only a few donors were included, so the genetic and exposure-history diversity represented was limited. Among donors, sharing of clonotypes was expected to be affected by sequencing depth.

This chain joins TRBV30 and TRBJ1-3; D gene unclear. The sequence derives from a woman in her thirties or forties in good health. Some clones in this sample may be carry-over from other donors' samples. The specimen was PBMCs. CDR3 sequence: CAWSLRDTIYF. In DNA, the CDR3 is TGTGCCTGGAGTCTGAGGGACACCATATATTTT.